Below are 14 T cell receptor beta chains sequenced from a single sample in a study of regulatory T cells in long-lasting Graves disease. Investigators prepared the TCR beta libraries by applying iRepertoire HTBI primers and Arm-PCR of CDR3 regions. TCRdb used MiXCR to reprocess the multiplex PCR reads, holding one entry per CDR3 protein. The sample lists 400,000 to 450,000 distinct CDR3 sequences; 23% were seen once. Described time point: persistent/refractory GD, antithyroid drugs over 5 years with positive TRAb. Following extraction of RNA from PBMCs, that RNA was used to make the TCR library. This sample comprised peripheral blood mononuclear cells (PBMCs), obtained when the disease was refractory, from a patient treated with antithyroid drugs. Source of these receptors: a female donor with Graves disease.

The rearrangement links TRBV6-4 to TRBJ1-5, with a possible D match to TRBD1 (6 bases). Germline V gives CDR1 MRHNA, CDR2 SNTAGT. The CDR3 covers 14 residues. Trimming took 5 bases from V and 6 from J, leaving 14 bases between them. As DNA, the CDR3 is TGTGCCAGCAGTCCAGGGGTACGCAGTCAGCCCCAGCATTTT. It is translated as CASSPGVRSQPQHF.

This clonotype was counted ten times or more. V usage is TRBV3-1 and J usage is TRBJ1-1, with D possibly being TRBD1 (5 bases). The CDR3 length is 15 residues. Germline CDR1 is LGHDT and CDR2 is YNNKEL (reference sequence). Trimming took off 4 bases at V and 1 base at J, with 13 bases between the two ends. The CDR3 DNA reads TGTGCCAGCAGCCGTGGCGGTCAGGGGAACACTGAAGCTTTCTTT. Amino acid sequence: CASSRGGQGNTEAFF.

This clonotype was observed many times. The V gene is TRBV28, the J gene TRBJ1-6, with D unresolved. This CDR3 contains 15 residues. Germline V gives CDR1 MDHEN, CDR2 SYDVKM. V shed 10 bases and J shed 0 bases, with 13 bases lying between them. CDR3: CATSRTSSYNSPLHF. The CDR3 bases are TGTGCCACCTCGCGGACGAGCTCCTATAATTCACCCCTCCACTTT.

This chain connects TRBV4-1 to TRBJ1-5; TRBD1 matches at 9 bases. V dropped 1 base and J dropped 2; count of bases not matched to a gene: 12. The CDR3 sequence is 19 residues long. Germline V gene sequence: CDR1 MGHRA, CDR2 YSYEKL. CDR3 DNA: TGCGCCAGCAGCCAAGGGTCGGCGACAGGGGGTTTTGGCAATCAGCCCCAGCATTTT. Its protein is CASSQGSATGGFGNQPQHF.

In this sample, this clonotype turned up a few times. This CDR3 is CASSYLPLQTSGEETQYF. DNA of the CDR3: TGTGCCAGCAGCTACCTTCCTTTACAGACTAGCGGAGAGGAGACCCAGTACTTC. The chain employs TRBV9 and TRBJ2-5, with 9 bases identical to TRBD2. With 4 bases clipped from V and 5 bases from J, the junction kept 18 bases outside the gene matches. CDR3 length equals 18 residues. Germline V gives CDR1 SGDLS, CDR2 YYNGEE.

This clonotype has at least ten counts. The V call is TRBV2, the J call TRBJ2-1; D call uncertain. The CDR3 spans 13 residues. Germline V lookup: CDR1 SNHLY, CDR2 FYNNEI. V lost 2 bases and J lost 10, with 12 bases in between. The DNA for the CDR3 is TGTGCCAGCAGTGAACGGCAGAGCAACGAGCAGTTCTTC. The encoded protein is CASSERQSNEQFF.

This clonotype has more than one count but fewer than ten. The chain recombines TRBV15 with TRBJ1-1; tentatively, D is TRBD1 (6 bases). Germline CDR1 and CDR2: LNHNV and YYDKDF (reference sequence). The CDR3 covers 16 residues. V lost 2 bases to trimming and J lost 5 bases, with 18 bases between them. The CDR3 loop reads CATSRLLGQFGTEAFF. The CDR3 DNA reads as TGTGCCACCAGCAGACTCCTCGGACAGTTCGGGACTGAAGCTTTCTTT.

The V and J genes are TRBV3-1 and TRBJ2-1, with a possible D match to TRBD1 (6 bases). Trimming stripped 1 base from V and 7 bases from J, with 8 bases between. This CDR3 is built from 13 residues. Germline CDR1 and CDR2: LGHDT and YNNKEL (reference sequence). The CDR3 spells CASSQAQGNEQFF. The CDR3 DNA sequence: TGTGCCAGCAGCCAAGCCCAGGGGAATGAGCAGTTCTTC.

In DNA form, the CDR3 reads TGTGCCAGCAGCAATCAGCGGGAGGGCCTGAAGACCCAGTACTTC. It specifies CASSNQREGLKTQYF. This chain joins TRBV7-9 and TRBJ2-5; TRBD2 agrees at 10 bases. The germline CDR1 and CDR2 sequences are SEHNR and FQNEAQ (reference sequence). J gave up 6 bases and V 5 bases, and 9 bases lay outside the gene matches. The CDR3 is made up of 15 amino acids.

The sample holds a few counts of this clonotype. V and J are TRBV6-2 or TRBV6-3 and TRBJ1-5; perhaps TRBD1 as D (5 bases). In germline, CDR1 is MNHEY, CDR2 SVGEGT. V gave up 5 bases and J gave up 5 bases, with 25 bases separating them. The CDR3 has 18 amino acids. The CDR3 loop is CASSLQPGRAVLDQPQHF. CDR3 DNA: TGTGCCAGCAGTCTGCAACCGGGACGGGCGGTTTTAGATCAGCCCCAGCATTTT.

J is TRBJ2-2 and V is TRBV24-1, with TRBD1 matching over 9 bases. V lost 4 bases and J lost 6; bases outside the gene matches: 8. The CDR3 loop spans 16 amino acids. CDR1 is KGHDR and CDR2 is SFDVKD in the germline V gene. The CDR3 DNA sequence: TGTGCCACCAGTGACCTGGGACAGGGATTGGCCGGGGAGCTGTTTTTT. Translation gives CATSDLGQGLAGELFF.

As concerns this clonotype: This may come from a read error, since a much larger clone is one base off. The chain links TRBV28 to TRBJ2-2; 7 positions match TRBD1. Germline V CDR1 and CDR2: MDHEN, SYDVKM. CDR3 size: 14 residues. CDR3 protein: CDSSPGQFTGELFF. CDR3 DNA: TGTGACAGCAGTCCGGGACAGTTCACCGGGGAGCTGTTTTTT.

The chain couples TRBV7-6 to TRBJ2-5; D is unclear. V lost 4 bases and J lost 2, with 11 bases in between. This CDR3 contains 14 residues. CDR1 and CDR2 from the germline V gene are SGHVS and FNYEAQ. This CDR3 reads CASSSIYGQETQYF. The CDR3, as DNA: TGTGCCAGCAGCTCGATCTACGGGCAAGAGACCCAGTACTTC.

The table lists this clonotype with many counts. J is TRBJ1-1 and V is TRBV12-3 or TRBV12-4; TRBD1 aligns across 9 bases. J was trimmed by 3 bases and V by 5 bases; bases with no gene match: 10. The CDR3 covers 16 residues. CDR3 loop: CASSPYSRQGDTEAFF. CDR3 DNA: TGTGCCAGCAGTCCCTACTCTAGACAGGGGGACACTGAAGCTTTCTTT.